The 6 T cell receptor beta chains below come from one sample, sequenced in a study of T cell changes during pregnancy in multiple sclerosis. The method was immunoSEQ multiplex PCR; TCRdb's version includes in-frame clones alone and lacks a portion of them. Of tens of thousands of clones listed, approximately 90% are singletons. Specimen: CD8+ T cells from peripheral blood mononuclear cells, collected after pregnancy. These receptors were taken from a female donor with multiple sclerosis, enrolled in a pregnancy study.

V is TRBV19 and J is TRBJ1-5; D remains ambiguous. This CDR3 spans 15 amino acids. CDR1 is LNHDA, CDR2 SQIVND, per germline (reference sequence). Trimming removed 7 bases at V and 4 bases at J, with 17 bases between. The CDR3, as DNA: TGTGCCAGTACCCTATCAATCCCCGAAAATCAGCCCCAGCATTTT. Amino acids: CASTLSIPENQPQHF.

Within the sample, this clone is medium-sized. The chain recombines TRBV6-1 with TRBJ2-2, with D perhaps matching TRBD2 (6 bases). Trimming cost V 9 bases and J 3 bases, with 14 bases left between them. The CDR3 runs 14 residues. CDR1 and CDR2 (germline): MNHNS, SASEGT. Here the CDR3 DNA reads TGTGCCAGTAGGAAGACGGGAGACACCGGGGAGCTGTTTTTT. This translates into CASRKTGDTGELFF.

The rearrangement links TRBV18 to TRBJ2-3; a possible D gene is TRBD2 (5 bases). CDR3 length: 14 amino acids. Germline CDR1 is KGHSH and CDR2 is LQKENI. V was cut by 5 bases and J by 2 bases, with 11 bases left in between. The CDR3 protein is CASSVDGDTDTQYF. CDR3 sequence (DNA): TGTGCCAGCTCAGTTGACGGGGACACAGATACGCAGTATTTT.

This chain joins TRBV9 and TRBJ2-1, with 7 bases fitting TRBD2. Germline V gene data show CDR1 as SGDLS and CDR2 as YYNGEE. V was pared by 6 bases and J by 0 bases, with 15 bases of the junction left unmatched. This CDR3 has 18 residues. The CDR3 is CASTNNPLRGSSYNEQFF. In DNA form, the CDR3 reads TGTGCCAGCACCAATAACCCCTTGCGGGGGAGCTCCTACAATGAGCAGTTCTTC.

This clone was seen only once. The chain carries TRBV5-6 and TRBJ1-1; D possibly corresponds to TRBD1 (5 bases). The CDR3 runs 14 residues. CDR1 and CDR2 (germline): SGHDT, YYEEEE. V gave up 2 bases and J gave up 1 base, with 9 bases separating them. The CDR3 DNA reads TGTGCCAGCAGCTTTTTTACAGGGAACACTGAAGCTTTCTTT. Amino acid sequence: CASSFFTGNTEAFF.

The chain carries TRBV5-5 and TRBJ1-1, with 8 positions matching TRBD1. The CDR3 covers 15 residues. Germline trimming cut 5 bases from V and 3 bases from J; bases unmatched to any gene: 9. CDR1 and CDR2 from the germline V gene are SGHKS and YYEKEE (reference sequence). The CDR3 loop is CASRWEDRAYTEAFF. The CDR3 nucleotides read TGTGCCAGCAGATGGGAGGACAGGGCTTACACTGAAGCTTTCTTT.